Listed here are 9 T cell receptor beta chains from one sample, sequenced in a study of CD8 T cells in ankylosing spondylitis. TCRdb reprocessed the 5' RACE reads with MiXCR, giving one entry per CDR3 protein. The data show about 140,000 distinct CDR3 sequences, with roughly 8.3% seen just once and 7.3% held by the top ten. Sequences were obtained from synovial fluid, either unsorted or a sorted T cell fraction (not recorded which). The receptors were sampled from a male donor with ankylosing spondylitis.

V is TRBV5-1 and J is TRBJ2-2; TRBD2 is a possible D gene (7 bases). This CDR3 is built from 15 residues. Germline V gene sequence: CDR1 SGHRS, CDR2 YFSETQ. Trimming stripped 3 bases from V and 4 bases from J, with 13 bases between. CDR3 DNA: TGCGCCAGCAGCTGGGGGCCGGGGGGCACCGGGGAGCTGTTTTTT. This sequence encodes CASSWGPGGTGELFF.

This clonotype was found many times. V gene TRBV7-2 combines with J gene TRBJ2-3, with D unclear. The V gene lost 1 base and the J gene lost 1 base, with 9 bases spanning the gap. From germline, CDR1 is SGHTA and CDR2 FQGNSA. The CDR3 extends over 15 amino acids. The CDR3 bases are TGTGCCAGCAGCTTAGGTCGGCCGGGCACAGATACGCAGTATTTT. Translated: CASSLGRPGTDTQYF.

The table lists this clonotype with many counts. The CDR3 is CASSQDLYRGDEQFF. The CDR3 DNA sequence: TGCGCCAGCAGCCAAGATCTGTACAGGGGTGATGAGCAGTTCTTC. The chain couples TRBV4-3 to TRBJ2-1, with TRBD1 matching over 7 bases. CDR1 is LGHNA and CDR2 is YSLEER in the germline V gene. The V gene end was trimmed by 0 bases and the J gene end by 8 bases; junction bases not matched to a gene: 7. CDR3 length equals 15 residues.

This clonotype was counted ten times or more. The chain uses TRBV7-3 and TRBJ2-1, with 10 positions matching TRBD2. CDR1 SGHTA and CDR2 FQGTGA come from the germline V gene. The trim removed 5 bases at V and 6 bases at J, leaving 16 bases unmatched. This CDR3 has 18 residues. The DNA of the CDR3 is TGTGCCAGCAGCCCCGGGGGGACTAGCGCTCCGGCACGCAATGAGCAGTTCTTC. As protein: CASSPGGTSAPARNEQFF.

The rearrangement uses TRBV27 and TRBJ2-5, with D unclear. Germline values: CDR1 MNHEY, CDR2 SMNVEV (reference sequence). The V gene lost 0 bases and the J gene lost 0 bases, with 5 bases spanning the gap. This CDR3 region has 14 residues. The CDR3 sequence is CASSLSYNQETQYF. Written as DNA, the CDR3 is TGTGCCAGCAGTTTATCCTACAACCAAGAGACCCAGTACTTC.

This clonotype appeared a few times. This chain joins TRBV7-2 and TRBJ2-7; the D is unclear. The CDR3 is made up of 15 amino acids. V lost 3 bases to trimming and J lost 0 bases, with 12 bases between them. CDR1 and CDR2 (germline): SGHTA, FQGNSA. CDR3 loop: CASSFSVESSYEQYF. In DNA form, the CDR3 reads TGTGCCAGCAGCTTCAGTGTGGAGAGCTCCTACGAGCAGTACTTC.

This clonotype was counted many times. The chain has TRBV15 and TRBJ1-6; D unresolved. Germline CDR1 LNHNV, CDR2 YYDKDF (reference sequence). The CDR3 is 13 residues long. V shed 5 bases and J shed 8 bases, with 10 bases lying between them. CDR3 sequence reads: CATSSGNDSPLHF. The CDR3 coding sequence is TGTGCCACCAGCTCCGGGAATGATTCACCCCTCCACTTT.

This clonotype was picked up a small number of times. The chain uses TRBV20-1 and TRBJ2-1; the match to TRBD2 covers 9 bases. The CDR3 runs to 14 residues. CDR1 and CDR2 (germline): DFQATT, SNEGSKA (reference sequence). With 3 bases clipped from V and 2 bases from J, the junction kept 2 bases outside the gene matches. The CDR3 DNA is TGCAGTGCTAGTGGCGGGAGGGCCTACAATGAGCAGTTCTTC. Residues: CSASGGRAYNEQFF.

This clonotype showed up just a few times. The chain has TRBV20-1 and TRBJ2-3; possible D gene TRBD2, 6 bases. CDR1 and CDR2 from the germline V gene are DFQATT and SNEGSKA (reference sequence). CDR3 size: 12 residues. As DNA, the CDR3 is TGCAGCCCCATGTCGGGGGTAGATACGCAGTATTTT. Protein product: CSPMSGVDTQYF.